One and the same sample provided the 28 T cell receptor beta chains below, sequenced in a study of blood T cell repertoires in COVID-19. TCRdb's table, derived via immunoSEQ multiplex PCR, lists solely in-frame clones and lacks some. Here the sample spans about 300,000 clones, more than 75% being singletons. Material: peripheral blood. These receptors all come from a man in his 70s with acute or convalescent COVID-19.

The chain combines TRBV7-2 with TRBJ2-1; 9 nucleotides line up with TRBD2. Per germline, CDR1 SGHTA and CDR2 FQGNSA. The ends lost 2 bases at V and 7 bases at J; junction bases unmatched: 6. CDR3 length: 15 residues. In nucleotides, the CDR3 is TGTGCCAGCAGCTTATCAGTGGCGGGGGGGAATGAGCAGTTCTTC. Amino acid sequence: CASSLSVAGGNEQFF.

The genes are TRBV5-5 and TRBJ1-4, with 10 bases identical to TRBD1. Germline CDR1 is SGHKS and CDR2 is YYEKEE (reference sequence). Unmatched junction bases numbered 2, after V lost 3 bases and J lost 6 bases. This CDR3 is 14 amino acids long. The CDR3 DNA sequence: TGTGCCAGCAGCTCGGACAGGGGGGATGAAAAACTGTTTTTT. It codes for CASSSDRGDEKLFF. The whole variable domain, filled in from reference TRBV5-5 and TRBJ1-4, reads DAGVTQSPTHLIKTRGQQVTLRCSPISGHKSVSWYQQVLGQGPQFIFQYYEKEERGRGNFPDRFSARQFPNYSSELNVNALLLGDSALYLCASSSDRGDEKLFFGSGTQLSVL.

V is TRBV16 and J is TRBJ1-5; possible D gene TRBD1, 6 bases. The length of the CDR3 is 13 residues. Trimming removed 5 bases from V and 7 bases from J, with 12 bases in between. CDR1 and CDR2 (germline): KGHSY, FQNENV. CDR3 sequence: CASSRGNWQPQHF. The CDR3 DNA reads as TGTGCCAGCAGCAGGGGGAATTGGCAGCCCCAGCATTTT.

Notes on this clone: Other DNA sequences in this specimen translate into the identical CDR3. The rearrangement links TRBV6-2 or TRBV6-3 to TRBJ1-6; possible D gene TRBD1, 5 bases. Looked up from germline, CDR1 is MNHEY and CDR2 is SVGEGT. Trimming cost V 2 bases and J 6 bases, with 8 bases left between them. The CDR3 covers 14 residues. CDR3 DNA: TGTGCCAGCAGTTACCCGCAGGGTAATTCACCCCTCCACTTT. It translates to CASSYPQGNSPLHF.

The rearrangement links TRBV28 to TRBJ2-7; D perhaps matches TRBD2 (5 bases). Trimming stripped 2 bases from V and 4 bases from J, with 12 bases between. Germline V gene data show CDR1 as MDHEN and CDR2 as SYDVKM. The CDR3 contains 14 residues. The CDR3, as DNA: TGTGCCAGCAGTTTAACGGGCACGGGATACGAGCAGTACTTC. It encodes CASSLTGTGYEQYF.

The V and J genes are TRBV9 and TRBJ2-3, with TRBD2 identical over 8 bases. This CDR3 is built from 15 residues. Germline values: CDR1 SGDLS, CDR2 YYNGEE. Trimming cost V 2 bases and J 7 bases; bases outside gene matches: 9. The CDR3, as DNA: TGTGCCAGCAGCGTCGCGGGACTAGAGACAAATACGCAGTATTTT. Translating it yields CASSVAGLETNTQYF.

The chain is built from TRBV6-5 and TRBJ2-5; D gene unclear. The CDR3 is made up of 13 amino acids. Between the trimmed V and J ends, which lost 6 bases and 5 bases, there was a span of 13 bases. Germline V CDR1 and CDR2: MNHEY, SVGAGI. The CDR3 sequence: CASRWSLLETQYF. DNA of the CDR3: TGTGCCAGCAGATGGAGCCTTTTGGAGACCCAGTACTTC.

J is TRBJ1-3 and V is TRBV7-2; 7 bases are shared with TRBD1. The CDR3 has 15 amino acids. The germline V gene encodes CDR1 SGHTA and CDR2 FQGNSA. The V segment lost 5 bases and the J segment 5 bases; nucleotides outside the gene matches: 9. CDR3: CASSPGGSVRNTIYF. For the CDR3, the DNA is TGTGCCAGCAGCCCAGGGGGATCGGTACGAAACACCATATATTTT.

This chain uses TRBV6-1 with TRBJ2-2; D might be TRBD1 (5 bases). This CDR3 is built from 13 residues. Germline lookup yields CDR1 MNHNS and CDR2 SASEGT. Trimming took 3 bases from V and 6 from J, leaving 8 bases between them. CDR3 protein: CASSELGAGELFF. The DNA of the CDR3 is TGTGCCAGCAGTGAGTTAGGGGCCGGGGAGCTGTTTTTT.

The chain links TRBV2 to TRBJ2-1, with 9 bases that match TRBD2. Trimming at V came to 6 bases and at J to 6 bases, leaving 3 bases not matched to a gene. Germline V gene sequence: CDR1 SNHLY, CDR2 FYNNEI. This CDR3 contains 13 residues. CDR3: CASRLAGLNEQFF. The CDR3 region has the DNA TGTGCCAGCAGACTAGCGGGCCTCAATGAGCAGTTCTTC.

This chain joins TRBV4-3 and TRBJ1-1; 7 nucleotides align to TRBD1. The CDR3 has 13 residues. The junction had 4 bases not matched to a gene; V was cut back by 7 bases and J by 2 bases. The V gene's germline CDR1 is LGHNA and CDR2 YSLEER. CDR3 sequence: CASKGQTNTEAFF. The CDR3 bases are TGCGCCAGCAAGGGACAGACAAACACTGAAGCTTTCTTT.

This chain links TRBV19 with TRBJ2-3; D unresolved. The V end lost 7 bases, the J end lost 6 bases, and 14 bases lay between the germline ends. The CDR3 is 13 residues long. The germline V gene encodes CDR1 LNHDA and CDR2 SQIVND (reference sequence). The CDR3 here is CASTQKSWDTQYF. In nucleotides, the CDR3 is TGTGCCAGTACCCAAAAAAGCTGGGATACGCAGTATTTT. The variable domain in full, with the rest retrieved from reference TRBV19 and TRBJ2-3, is DGGITQSPKYLFRKEGQNVTLSCEQNLNHDAMYWYRQDPGQGLRLIYYSQIVNDFQKGDIAEGYSVSREKKESFPLTVTSAQKNPTAFYLCASTQKSWDTQYFGPGTRLTVL.

This chain joins TRBV6-4 and TRBJ2-2; 8 bases are shared with TRBD1. The CDR3 is made up of 14 amino acids. Germline V CDR1 and CDR2: MRHNA, SNTAGT. V dropped 6 bases and J dropped 2; count of bases not matched to a gene: 2. The CDR3 coding sequence is TGTGCCAGCAGGGGGACAGGAAACACCGGGGAGCTGTTTTTT. It translates to CASRGTGNTGELFF.

The chain has TRBV7-9 and TRBJ2-3, with D maybe TRBD1 (7 bases). Germline CDR1 SEHNR, CDR2 FQNEAQ (reference sequence). V was pared by 5 bases and J by 6 bases, with 18 bases between. CDR3 length equals 15 residues. The CDR3 sequence: CASSPRGAVWDTQYF. Written as DNA, the CDR3 is TGTGCCAGCAGCCCCAGGGGGGCTGTTTGGGATACGCAGTATTTT.

About this clone: This sample includes further DNA sequences coding for the same CDR3. CDR3 amino acids: CASTTGIGEQFF. In DNA, the CDR3 is TGTGCCAGCACGACGGGGATCGGTGAGCAGTTCTTC. The J gene is TRBJ2-1, the V gene TRBV2; a weak D match, TRBD2 (5 bases). The CDR3 has 12 residues. Per germline, CDR1 SNHLY and CDR2 FYNNEI. Trimming pared 7 bases from V and 9 bases from J, leaving 13 bases between.

This chain joins TRBV10-3 and TRBJ2-5; D is possibly TRBD2 (5 bases). V lost 9 bases and J 5 bases, leaving 16 bases between the germline ends. The CDR3 spans 13 residues. Germline lookup yields CDR1 ENHRY and CDR2 SYGVKD. DNA for the CDR3: TGTGCCATGCGGTCGGAGGTTGGGGAGACCCAGTACTTC. It translates to CAMRSEVGETQYF.

This chain joins TRBV29-1 and TRBJ1-1; D is unclear. The germline CDR1 and CDR2 sequences are SQVTM and ANQGSEA. The V end lost 4 bases, the J end lost 7 bases, and 10 bases lay between the germline ends. CDR3 length: 11 residues. CDR3 region: CSVARAGEAFF. The CDR3 coding sequence is TGCAGCGTTGCGAGGGCAGGTGAAGCTTTCTTT.

The chain joins TRBV5-1 to TRBJ2-5; 7 nucleotides align to TRBD1. This CDR3 region has 17 residues. Germline CDR1 and CDR2: SGHRS and YFSETQ. With 0 bases clipped from V and 1 base from J, the junction kept 9 bases outside the gene matches. Here the CDR3 reads CASSLGGQQGGQETQYF. As DNA, the CDR3 is TGCGCCAGCAGCTTGGGGGGACAGCAAGGAGGCCAAGAGACCCAGTACTTC.

J is TRBJ2-5 and V is TRBV15, with 7 bases that match TRBD2. The germline gives CDR1 LNHNV, CDR2 YYDKDF (reference sequence). The CDR3 has 17 amino acids. The V segment lost 6 bases and the J segment 5 bases; nucleotides outside the gene matches: 18. In nucleotides, the CDR3 is TGTGCCACCAGGAAAGGCCTAGTGGGCGGGGGTGAGGAGACCCAGTACTTC. Its protein product is CATRKGLVGGGEETQYF.

The gene calls are TRBV3-1 (or the pseudogene TRBV3-2) and TRBJ1-1; D uncertain. V gave up 6 bases and J gave up 0 bases, with 8 bases separating them. Germline CDR1 is LGHDT and CDR2 is YNNKEL (reference sequence). The CDR3 is 13 amino acids. The CDR3 DNA reads as TGTGCCAGCAGGGCAGGCATGAACACTGAAGCTTTCTTT. This encodes CASRAGMNTEAFF.

The chain links TRBV3-1 (or the pseudogene TRBV3-2) to TRBJ2-3; 9 bases line up with TRBD1. The CDR3 has 14 amino acids. The V segment lost 5 bases and the J segment 6 bases; nucleotides outside the gene matches: 6. Germline lookup yields CDR1 LGHDT and CDR2 YNNKEL (reference sequence). CDR3 sequence reads: CASSARQGDDTQYF. As DNA, the CDR3 is TGTGCCAGCAGCGCTCGACAGGGGGACGATACGCAGTATTTT.

The chain is built from TRBV28 and TRBJ2-1, with 7 bases identical to TRBD2. This CDR3 contains 16 residues. V trimming: 1 base; J trimming: 4 bases; junction bases outside the gene matches: 7. Germline CDR1 and CDR2: MDHEN and SYDVKM. CDR3 sequence: CASSLSGGGVYNEQFF. CDR3 bases: TGTGCCAGCAGTTTATCGGGCGGGGGAGTTTACAATGAGCAGTTCTTC. The full variable domain, completed using reference TRBV28 and TRBJ2-1, is DVKVTQSSRYLVKRTGEKVFLECVQDMDHENMFWYRQDPGLGLRLIYFSYDVKMKEKGDIPEGYSVSREKKERFSLILESASTNQTSMYLCASSLSGGGVYNEQFFGPGTRLTVL.

This clone has only a few counts. The rearrangement links TRBV12-3 or TRBV12-4 to TRBJ1-1; the match to TRBD1 covers 8 bases. Losses at the gene ends were 5 bases for V and 11 bases for J; bases not matched to a gene: 10. The CDR3 is 13 amino acids. CDR3 in amino acids: CASSAQGARGAFF. In DNA, the CDR3 is TGTGCCAGCAGTGCGCAGGGGGCCCGTGGGGCTTTCTTT.

The genes are TRBV15 and TRBJ2-5; maybe TRBD2 (6 bases). Germline assignment: CDR1 LNHNV and CDR2 YYDKDF (reference sequence). V gave up 0 bases and J gave up 5 bases, with 10 bases separating them. The CDR3 extends over 14 amino acids. CDR3 loop: CATSRELAYETQYF. The DNA for the CDR3 is TGTGCCACCAGCAGAGAACTAGCCTATGAGACCCAGTACTTC. The full variable domain, with the rest looked up from reference TRBV15 and TRBJ2-5, is DAMVIQNPRYQVTQFGKPVTLSCSQTLNHNVMYWYQQKSSQAPKLLFHYYDKDFNNEADTPDNFQSRRPNTSFCFLDIRSPGLGDTAMYLCATSRELAYETQYFGPGTRLLVL.

V usage is TRBV20-1 and J usage is TRBJ2-1; 12 positions agree with TRBD2. This CDR3 has 18 amino acids. The germline V gene encodes CDR1 DFQATT and CDR2 SNEGSKA (reference sequence). J gave up 2 bases and V 3 bases, and 11 bases lay outside the gene matches. CDR3 loop: CSASRLAGGFTAYNEQFF. The CDR3 region has the DNA TGCAGTGCTAGTAGGCTAGCGGGAGGGTTTACGGCCTACAATGAGCAGTTCTTC.

This chain joins TRBV19 and TRBJ2-4; 7 positions agree with TRBD1. J was trimmed by 9 bases and V by 6 bases; bases with no gene match: 8. This CDR3 is 13 amino acids long. Germline V gene lookup returns CDR1 LNHDA and CDR2 SQIVND (reference sequence). The CDR3: CASSVQTGTIQYF. The CDR3, as DNA: TGTGCCAGTAGCGTGCAGACAGGGACCATTCAGTACTTC.

This chain connects TRBV18 to TRBJ1-1; TRBD1 aligns across 7 bases. Germline V gene sequence: CDR1 KGHSH, CDR2 LQKENI. The CDR3 loop spans 13 amino acids. Trimming took 4 bases from V and 7 from J; bases not matched to a gene: 6. The chain's CDR3 is CASSLNRDSEAFF. The CDR3 DNA reads TGTGCCAGCTCACTGAACCGGGACAGTGAAGCTTTCTTT.

The chain uses TRBV9 and TRBJ1-3; D uncertain. The CDR3 is 16 residues long. CDR1 and CDR2 (germline): SGDLS, YYNGEE. Trimming pared 0 bases from V and 3 bases from J, leaving 13 bases between. The DNA for the CDR3 is TGTGCCAGCAGCGTAGAAGTTTTGGGCGTTGGAAACACCATATATTTT. Its protein product is CASSVEVLGVGNTIYF.